One sample yielded the 29 T cell receptor beta chains listed below, sequenced in a study of shared clonotypes between healthy human individuals. It was CD45RO-negative cells, positively selected for CCR7, that made up naive CD8 cells, with terminally differentiated effector memory CD45RA+ cells excluded. The method was immunoSEQ multiplex PCR; TCRdb's version includes in-frame clones alone and lacks a portion of them. Here the sample spans 1.5 million to 2.5 million clones, over 85% being singletons. The source material was naive CD8+ T cells sorted from blood. These TCRs come from a man younger than 35 in good health.

The genes are TRBV7-9 and TRBJ2-7; 9 positions match TRBD1. With 5 bases clipped from V and 7 bases from J, the junction kept 6 bases outside the gene matches. Germline V gene data show CDR1 as SEHNR and CDR2 as FQNEAQ (reference sequence). The CDR3 is 13 residues long. The CDR3 loop reads CASSAWDREEQYF. CDR3 DNA sequence: TGTGCCAGCAGCGCCTGGGACAGGGAGGAGCAGTACTTC.

The rearrangement joins TRBV11-2 to TRBJ1-5, with D unresolved. The CDR3 runs 15 residues. Germline assignment: CDR1 SGHAT and CDR2 FQNNGV. Trimming removed 3 bases from V and 1 base from J, with 10 bases in between. DNA of the CDR3: TGTGCCAGCAGCTTCGATCCCGGGAGCAATCAGCCCCAGCATTTT. This codes for CASSFDPGSNQPQHF.

V is TRBV27 and J is TRBJ2-6; no firm D call. Germline CDR1 MNHEY, CDR2 SMNVEV (reference sequence). The CDR3 runs 18 residues. V was clipped by 4 bases and J by 0 bases, with 16 bases between them. The CDR3 protein is CASSYAVPFGSGANVLTF. The DNA of the CDR3 is TGTGCCAGCAGTTATGCGGTACCTTTTGGCTCTGGGGCCAACGTCCTGACTTTC.

This chain joins TRBV6-5 and TRBJ1-2; a weak D match, TRBD1 (6 bases). V lost 2 bases and J lost 5, with 15 bases in between. There are 15 residues in the CDR3. CDR1 and CDR2 (germline): MNHEY, SVGAGI. The CDR3 loop reads CASSYGQGTQYGYTF. CDR3 sequence (DNA): TGTGCCAGCAGTTACGGCCAGGGGACGCAGTATGGCTACACCTTC.

Comment on this clone: Other DNA sequences within the sample encode an identical CDR3. The chain combines TRBV7-9 with TRBJ2-2; D ambiguous. V lost 5 bases and J lost 5, with 9 bases in between. CDR3 size: 13 residues. Germline lookup yields CDR1 SEHNR and CDR2 FQNEAQ (reference sequence). The CDR3 DNA sequence: TGTGCCAGCAGCCCCGTAGGAACCGGGGAGCTGTTTTTT. This encodes CASSPVGTGELFF.

V gene TRBV7-6 combines with J gene TRBJ2-2; 9 nucleotides agree with TRBD1. The germline V gene has CDR1 SGHVS and CDR2 FNYEAQ. The CDR3 is 17 amino acids. The ends lost 2 bases at V and 5 bases at J; junction bases unmatched: 9. The CDR3, as DNA: TGTGCCAGCAGCTTATCCCCGGGACAGGGACGGACCGGGGAGCTGTTTTTT. The encoded protein is CASSLSPGQGRTGELFF.

This clone showed up just once. This chain joins TRBV6-1 and TRBJ1-3; no clear D. V was pared by 1 base and J by 3 bases, with 10 bases between. Germline CDR1 and CDR2: MNHNS and SASEGT. The CDR3 is made up of 15 amino acids. CDR3 bases: TGTGCCAGCAGTGAAGTAAAGTCAGGTGGAAACACCATATATTTT. This translates into CASSEVKSGGNTIYF.

The chain joins TRBV6-5 to TRBJ2-1; TRBD1 agrees at 9 bases. CDR3 length: 15 residues. Trimming took 4 bases from V and 4 from J; bases not matched to a gene: 5. From germline, CDR1 is MNHEY and CDR2 SVGAGI. CDR3 coding DNA: TGTGCCAGCAGTTTTACAGGGGGCTTTTACAATGAGCAGTTCTTC. This encodes CASSFTGGFYNEQFF.

The rearrangement links TRBV27 to TRBJ2-3; the D gene is possibly TRBD2 (6 bases). The CDR3 has 17 amino acids. The germline V gene encodes CDR1 MNHEY and CDR2 SMNVEV (reference sequence). V lost 5 bases and J 3 bases, leaving 21 bases between the germline ends. CDR3 bases: TGTGCCAGCAGTGCCCCCCCGCGGGACGAGGGGACAGATACGCAGTATTTT. Protein sequence: CASSAPPRDEGTDTQYF.

The rearrangement joins TRBV28 to TRBJ2-7; 8 bases fit TRBD1. Germline values: CDR1 MDHEN, CDR2 SYDVKM. The CDR3 length is 16 residues. V was pared by 4 bases and J by 1 base, with 9 bases of the junction left unmatched. CDR3 DNA: TGTGCCAGCAGTTCCTCGACAGGGGAGATTTCCTACGAGCAGTACTTC. Translation: CASSSSTGEISYEQYF.

V gene TRBV29-1 combines with J gene TRBJ2-1, with 8 bases fitting TRBD2. The junction had 4 bases not matched to a gene; V was cut back by 2 bases and J by 4 bases. The germline V gene encodes CDR1 SQVTM and CDR2 ANQGSEA. The CDR3 runs 14 residues. The CDR3 DNA is TGCAGCGTTGAATCGGGAGGGCCGTACAATGAGCAGTTCTTC. It yields the protein CSVESGGPYNEQFF.

Only a few counts were recorded for this clone. This chain joins TRBV11-2 and TRBJ1-1; 10 nucleotides agree with TRBD1. Germline CDR1 and CDR2: SGHAT and FQNNGV. The CDR3 length is 15 residues. V was pared by 5 bases and J by 1 base, with 4 bases of the junction left unmatched. The CDR3: CASSARQGANTEAFF. CDR3 DNA sequence: TGTGCCAGCAGCGCTCGACAGGGGGCGAACACTGAAGCTTTCTTT. Filled out from reference TRBV11-2 and TRBJ1-1, the complete variable domain reads EAGVAQSPRYKIIEKRQSVAFWCNPISGHATLYWYQQILGQGPKLLIQFQNNGVVDDSQLPKDRFSAERLKGVDSTLKIQPAKLEDSAVYLCASSARQGANTEAFFGQGTRLTVV.

The CDR3 nucleotides read TGCGCCAGCAGCCATCACCTGGGGGACAGGGGTAGCGAGCAGTACTTC. As protein: CASSHHLGDRGSEQYF. The chain is built from TRBV4-1 and TRBJ2-7; 10 bases agree with TRBD1. Germline V gene lookup returns CDR1 MGHRA and CDR2 YSYEKL. V gave up 3 bases and J gave up 6 bases; unmatched junction bases: 11. The CDR3 loop spans 16 amino acids.

The V and J genes are TRBV14 and TRBJ2-7; either TRBD1 or TRBD2 may supply D (5 bases each). This CDR3 is built from 17 residues. V was cut by 4 bases and J by 0 bases, with 19 bases left in between. The germline gives CDR1 SGHDN, CDR2 FVKESK. CDR3 sequence reads: CASSPEVGQGASYEQYF. The CDR3, as DNA: TGTGCCAGCAGCCCGGAAGTAGGTCAGGGAGCCTCCTACGAGCAGTACTTC.

On this clone: This sample also contains other DNA sequences that code for the same CDR3. This chain uses TRBV14 with TRBJ2-7; D is unresolved. The CDR3 contains 12 residues. Germline lookup yields CDR1 SGHDN and CDR2 FVKESK. The germline V and J ends were trimmed by 0 bases and 3 bases, with 3 bases remaining between them. The CDR3 region is CASSQDSYEQYF. In DNA, the CDR3 is TGTGCCAGCAGCCAAGACAGCTACGAGCAGTACTTC.

Here the CDR3 DNA reads TGTGCCAGCAGCGTAGGGTCTCTTGATGAGCAGTTCTTC. It specifies CASSVGSLDEQFF. V usage is TRBV9 and J usage is TRBJ2-1; no firm D call. The CDR3 consists of 13 residues. Trimming left V 0 bases short and J 8 bases short, with 9 bases between. The germline V gene has CDR1 SGDLS and CDR2 YYNGEE.

The J gene is TRBJ2-1, the V gene TRBV4-1; D may be TRBD1 or TRBD2 (7 bases each). The CDR3 spans 16 residues. Germline V CDR1 and CDR2: MGHRA, YSYEKL. V was shortened by 4 bases and J by 5 bases, with 18 bases between the two germline ends. For the CDR3, the DNA is TGCGCCAGCAGCCCAAGGGGGCGGGAGAGGGACAATGAGCAGTTCTTC. Encoded protein: CASSPRGRERDNEQFF.

This clone appeared once. V and J are TRBV9 and TRBJ2-1; possible D gene TRBD2, 6 bases. Trimming pared 0 bases from V and 4 bases from J, leaving 17 bases between. Germline V gene data show CDR1 as SGDLS and CDR2 as YYNGEE. The CDR3 has 17 residues. The CDR3: CASSVGGVYFPYNEQFF. As DNA, the CDR3 is TGTGCCAGCAGCGTAGGCGGGGTCTACTTTCCTTACAATGAGCAGTTCTTC.

The chain joins TRBV30 to TRBJ1-5; D remains unclear. Germline V gene data show CDR1 as GTSNPN and CDR2 as SVGIG (reference sequence). The V gene lost 4 bases and the J gene lost 5 bases, with 15 bases spanning the gap. The CDR3 consists of 14 residues. The CDR3 DNA is TGTGCCTGGAACGGACCTGGGAGTCATCAGCCCCAGCATTTT. Protein: CAWNGPGSHQPQHF.

The chain carries TRBV16 and TRBJ2-5, with 7 positions matching TRBD2. Germline values: CDR1 KGHSY, CDR2 FQNENV. The CDR3 loop spans 15 amino acids. V trimming: 4 bases; J trimming: 5 bases; junction bases outside the gene matches: 10. CDR3 bases: TGTGCCAGCAGCCCCTCCCCGGCGGGAGTGGAGACCCAGTACTTC. The encoded protein is CASSPSPAGVETQYF. Looking up the rest from reference TRBV16 and TRBJ2-5 gives the full variable domain: GEEVAQTPKHLVRGEGQKAKLYCAPIKGHSYVFWYQQVLKNEFKFLISFQNENVFDETGMPKERFSAKCLPNSPCSLEIQATKLEDSAVYFCASSPSPAGVETQYFGPGTRLLVL.

V and J are TRBV2 and TRBJ2-3, with TRBD2 identical over 12 bases. The CDR3 has 18 amino acids. J gave up 4 bases and V 10 bases, and 18 bases lay outside the gene matches. Germline CDR1 and CDR2: SNHLY and FYNNEI. CDR3 region: CAILTSGGNRATADTQYF. Written as DNA, the CDR3 is TGTGCCATCCTTACTAGCGGGGGGAATCGGGCTACGGCAGATACGCAGTATTTT.

J is TRBJ2-1 and V is TRBV14, with 12 bases identical to TRBD2. This CDR3 spans 17 amino acids. Germline V lookup: CDR1 SGHDN, CDR2 FVKESK. The junction had 7 bases not matched to a gene; V was cut back by 1 base and J by 6 bases. Written as DNA, the CDR3 is TGTGCCAGCAGCCAAGTCCAGCGACTAGCGGGAGTCAATGAGCAGTTCTTC. Its protein product is CASSQVQRLAGVNEQFF.

A note on this clone: Within the sample, other DNA sequences also encode this same CDR3. The rearrangement links TRBV2 to TRBJ1-3; no firm D call. This CDR3 has 11 residues. The ends were cut back, 9 bases at V and 4 bases at J, with 7 bases in the middle. Per the germline V gene, CDR1 is SNHLY and CDR2 is FYNNEI. CDR3 bases: TGTGCCAGTGGGGAGGGAAACACCATATATTTT. Its translation: CASGEGNTIYF.

Of note for this clone: A clone one base away is much larger, so this may be a read error. The chain is built from TRBV11-2 and TRBJ2-7; D ambiguous. CDR3 length: 10 residues. Germline V gene sequence: CDR1 SGHAT, CDR2 FQNNGV. The V end was cut by 6 bases, the J end by 2 bases, with 2 bases between. The CDR3 protein is CASSAYEQYF. CDR3 DNA: TGTGCCAGCAGTGCCTACGAGCAGTACTTC.

This chain links TRBV5-6 with TRBJ2-7, with D possibly being TRBD2 (5 bases). Germline CDR1 is SGHDT and CDR2 is YYEEEE. The CDR3 runs to 14 residues. V lost 2 bases, J lost 5 bases, and 14 bases lay in between. Written as DNA, the CDR3 is TGTGCCAGCAGCTTCTTACGGGGTGAGGACGAGCAGTACTTC. This sequence encodes CASSFLRGEDEQYF.

The chain has TRBV19 and TRBJ2-1, with TRBD2 identical over 8 bases. V gave up 1 base and J gave up 7 bases; unmatched junction bases: 6. The CDR3 spans 15 residues. Per the germline V gene, CDR1 is LNHDA and CDR2 is SQIVND (reference sequence). The CDR3 reads CASSIGLASRNEQFF. The CDR3 nucleotides are TGTGCCAGTAGTATAGGACTAGCGAGCAGGAATGAGCAGTTCTTC.

The chain has TRBV29-1 and TRBJ2-1; no clear D. In germline, CDR1 is SQVTM, CDR2 ANQGSEA. The CDR3 runs 10 residues. With 8 bases removed from V and 8 bases from J, the gap between germline ends came to 10 bases. The CDR3 reads CSWVWDEQFF. CDR3 coding DNA: TGCAGCTGGGTTTGGGATGAGCAGTTCTTC.

The V and J genes are TRBV4-1 and TRBJ2-7; 8 bases are shared with TRBD1. With 6 bases clipped from V and 4 bases from J, the junction kept 8 bases outside the gene matches. Germline CDR1 and CDR2: MGHRA and YSYEKL. CDR3 length: 14 residues. The CDR3, as DNA: TGCGCCAGCAGTTTCGACAGGGGTACGTACGAGCAGTACTTC. This translates into CASSFDRGTYEQYF.

V is TRBV6-1 and J is TRBJ2-2; no firm D call. Germline V gives CDR1 MNHNS, CDR2 SASEGT. The CDR3 has 13 residues. Between the trimmed V and J ends, which lost 5 bases and 4 bases, there was a span of 8 bases. The CDR3 DNA sequence: TGTGCCAGCAGTCCTGGGTCCACCGGGGAGCTGTTTTTT. Its translation is CASSPGSTGELFF.